Each of the 10 T cell receptor beta chains below was sequenced from the same sample in a study of molecular identifiers for immune sequencing clone quantification. TCRdb ran MiXCR on the PCR reads and lists one entry per CDR3 protein. The sample contains just over 95,000 distinct CDR3 sequences, approximately 25% of which appear only once. Sequenced material: naive CD8+ T cells from blood, with Jurkat cell RNA spiked in. Subset described: FACS-sorted CD8+CD4-CCR7+CD45RA+ naive T cells. The receptors derive from a human donor in good health. Some libraries in this study had Jurkat cell RNA spiked in.

This clonotype was detected a few times. The gene calls are TRBV29-1 and TRBJ2-1; 8 bases are shared with TRBD1. CDR1 SQVTM and CDR2 ANQGSEA come from the germline V gene. CDR3 length: 13 residues. The J segment lost 5 bases and the V segment lost 7 bases, leaving 7 bases of the junction unmatched. CDR3 in DNA: TGCAGCGCTGCGGACAGGGCCGACAATGAGCAGTTCTTC. It translates to CSAADRADNEQFF.

The CDR3 sequence is CAWRPQGGPYIYNEQFF. The CDR3 DNA reads TGTGCCTGGCGCCCCCAGGGGGGCCCTTATATCTACAATGAGCAGTTCTTC. The rearrangement links TRBV30 to TRBJ2-1; TRBD1 is a possible D gene (7 bases). V shed 5 bases and J shed 3 bases, with 23 bases lying between them. Germline V gene data show CDR1 as GTSNPN and CDR2 as SVGIG (reference sequence). The CDR3 runs 17 residues.

This clonotype appeared a few times. The chain couples TRBV5-1 to TRBJ2-7; D is possibly TRBD1 or TRBD2 (5 bases each). The length of the CDR3 is 15 residues. V dropped 2 bases and J dropped 3 bases, with 15 bases sitting between them. Germline values: CDR1 SGHRS, CDR2 YFSETQ. The CDR3 bases are TGCGCCAGCAGCTTCAGGGACGTGGGCGGCTACGAGCAGTACTTC. It specifies CASSFRDVGGYEQYF.

Notes on this clonotype: Since a much larger clone is just one base distant, this may be a read error. This chain connects TRBV4-3 to TRBJ2-7; no clear D gene. Germline CDR1 and CDR2: LGHNA and YSLEER. The CDR3 extends over 12 amino acids. The CDR3 loop is CASGQDRREQYF. The CDR3 DNA sequence: TGCGCCAGCGGCCAAGATAGGCGCGAGCAGTACTTC.

This clonotype was observed a few times. The chain carries TRBV14 and TRBJ2-7; D is possibly TRBD2 (6 bases). The CDR3 has 18 residues. Germline V gene data show CDR1 as SGHDN and CDR2 as FVKESK. Trimming shortened V by 3 bases and J by 3 bases, and 24 bases separated the two germline ends. Written as DNA, the CDR3 is TGTGCCAGCAGCCAGTCGGGGTTGCGGGACGGATATTTCTACGAGCAGTACTTC. It yields the protein CASSQSGLRDGYFYEQYF.

As regards this clonotype: As the CDR3 is not closed by the conserved phenylalanine or tryptophan, this likely results from a read error. This chain connects TRBV11-3 to TRBJ2-5, with D unresolved. The germline V gene encodes CDR1 SGHNT and CDR2 YENEEA. The V gene lost 2 bases and the J gene lost 2 bases, with 6 bases spanning the gap. The CDR3 runs 13 residues. The CDR3 here is CASSLRQQETQYS. The CDR3 DNA reads TGTGCCAGCAGCTTACGACAACAAGAGACCCAGTACTCC.

In this sample, this clonotype turned up many times. The genes are TRBV20-1 and TRBJ2-7; weak D call: TRBD1 (6 bases). CDR1 DFQATT and CDR2 SNEGSKA come from the germline V gene (reference sequence). Trimming pared 0 bases from V and 1 base from J, leaving 10 bases between. There are 14 residues in the CDR3. The CDR3 spells CSARDPDRSYEQYF. The CDR3 DNA is TGCAGTGCTAGAGATCCGGACAGATCCTACGAGCAGTACTTC.

For this clonotype: A read error is possible here, since a much larger clone lies one base away. This chain joins TRBV29-1 and TRBJ2-7, with 7 bases matching TRBD2. CDR1 is SQVTM and CDR2 is ANQGSEA in the germline V gene. The CDR3 contains 15 residues. Trimming removed 0 bases from V and 5 bases from J; junction bases left unmatched: 10. The CDR3 DNA sequence: TGCAGCGTTGAAGAACGGGGGGTTAACAACGACGAGCAGTACTTC. Its translation: CSVEERGVNNDEQYF.

Details on this clonotype: A much larger clonotype is one base distant, so this may be a read error. V usage is TRBV4-1 and J usage is TRBJ1-1, with D possibly TRBD1 on 5 matching bases. Germline V gene sequence: CDR1 MGHRA, CDR2 YSYEKL. The CDR3 totals 15 residues. The DNA of the CDR3 is TGCACCAGCAGCCAAGGGGCGCGGGCGGTCACTGAAGCTTTCTTT. This codes for CTSSQGARAVTEAFF.

This clonotype was detected many times. The chain uses TRBV5-1 and TRBJ2-5; 7 bases are a match to TRBD2. With V trimmed by 5 bases and J by 3 bases, 13 bases remained unmatched. Germline assignment: CDR1 SGHRS and CDR2 YFSETQ. This CDR3 region has 16 residues. The CDR3 DNA is TGCGCCAGCAGGATCGGCGAGGGAGGGATGGAAGAGACCCAGTACTTC. This gives the protein CASRIGEGGMEETQYF.